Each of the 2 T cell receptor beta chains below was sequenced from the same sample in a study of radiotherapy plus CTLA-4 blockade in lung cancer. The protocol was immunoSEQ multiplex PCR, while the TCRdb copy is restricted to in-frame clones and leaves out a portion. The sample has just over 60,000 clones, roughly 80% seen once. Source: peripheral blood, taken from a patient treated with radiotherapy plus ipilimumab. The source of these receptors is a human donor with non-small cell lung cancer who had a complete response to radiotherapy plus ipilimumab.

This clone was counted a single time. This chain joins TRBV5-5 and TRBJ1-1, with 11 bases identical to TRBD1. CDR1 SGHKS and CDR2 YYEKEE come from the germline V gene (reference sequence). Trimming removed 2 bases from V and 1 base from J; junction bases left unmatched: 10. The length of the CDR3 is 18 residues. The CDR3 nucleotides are TGTGCCAGCAGCTTACCGGACAGGGGGCTTCCGGGGAACACTGAAGCTTTCTTT. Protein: CASSLPDRGLPGNTEAFF.

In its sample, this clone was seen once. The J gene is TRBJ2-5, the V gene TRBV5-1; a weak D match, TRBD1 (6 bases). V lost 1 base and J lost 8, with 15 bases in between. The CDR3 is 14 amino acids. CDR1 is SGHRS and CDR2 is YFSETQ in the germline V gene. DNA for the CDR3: TGCGCCAGCAGCTTGAGCGGTGAGGGGGAAACCCAGTACTTC. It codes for CASSLSGEGETQYF.